Each of the 11 T cell receptor beta chains below was sequenced from the same sample in a study of T-cell reconstitution after alpha-beta-depleted transplantation in children. Molecular barcoding with unique molecular identifiers was used for the TCRbeta library. One entry per CDR3 protein, called by TCRdb with MiXCR from the PCR reads. In the table there are 600,000 to 800,000 distinct CDR3 sequences, 10% to 15% of which are singletons. Sample: PBMCs, taken before TCRalphabeta/CD19-depleted stem cell transplant. The receptors shown here come from a girl aged 2-9 years with congenital amegakaryocytic thrombocytopenia, due to receive a stem cell transplant.

This clonotype has a handful of counts. The chain couples TRBV7-3 to TRBJ1-1; TRBD1 might be the D (6 bases). The ends were cut back, 5 bases at V and 1 base at J, with 14 bases in the middle. Per the germline V gene, CDR1 is SGHTA and CDR2 is FQGTGA. This CDR3 spans 15 amino acids. This CDR3 is CASSIQGIRNTEAFF. CDR3 in DNA: TGTGCCAGCAGCATTCAGGGGATTCGGAACACTGAAGCTTTCTTT.

In its sample, this clonotype was seen a few times. The chain uses TRBV15 and TRBJ2-3; D is unclear. Germline V CDR1 and CDR2: LNHNV, YYDKDF (reference sequence). The germline V and J ends were trimmed by 1 base and 1 base, with 12 bases remaining between them. The CDR3 loop spans 16 amino acids. The CDR3 nucleotides are TGTGCCACCAGCAGAGGGTCCACAGTGGGCACAGATACGCAGTATTTT. Translation gives CATSRGSTVGTDTQYF.

There are many counts of this clonotype. This sequence joins TRBV7-8 and TRBJ1-1; the D gene is possibly TRBD1 (6 bases). The CDR3 consists of 17 residues. V lost 2 bases and J lost 0, with 16 bases in between. Germline V CDR1 and CDR2: SGHVS, FQNEAQ. CDR3: CASSLLPPGAMNTEAFF. The DNA of the CDR3 is TGTGCCAGCAGCTTATTGCCCCCAGGGGCCATGAACACTGAAGCTTTCTTT.

The chain recombines TRBV7-9 with TRBJ1-1; D perhaps matches TRBD1 (6 bases). The germline CDR1 and CDR2 sequences are SEHNR and FQNEAQ (reference sequence). Trimming left V 6 bases short and J 4 bases short, with 12 bases between. This CDR3 has 13 amino acids. The chain's CDR3 is CASRQGSGTEAFF. The CDR3 region has the DNA TGTGCCAGCAGACAGGGTTCGGGCACTGAAGCTTTCTTT.

Here the CDR3 reads CASSDVGVQGGYGYTF. CDR3 nucleotides: TGTGCCAGCTCCGACGTAGGGGTCCAGGGAGGCTATGGCTACACCTTC. The gene calls are TRBV5-6 and TRBJ1-2; weak D call: TRBD1 (5 bases). Germline V gives CDR1 SGHDT, CDR2 YYEEEE. The V end lost 7 bases, the J end lost 4 bases, and 23 bases lay between the germline ends. The CDR3 extends over 16 amino acids. Full variable domain (outside the CDR3, taken from reference TRBV5-6 and TRBJ1-2): DAGVTQSPTHLIKTRGQQVTLRCSPKSGHDTVSWYQQALGQGPQFIFQYYEEEERQRGNFPDRFSGHQFPNYSSELNVNALLLGDSALYLCASSDVGVQGGYGYTFGSGTRLTVV.

The V and J genes are TRBV4-1 and TRBJ1-1; unclear D gene. There are 17 residues in the CDR3. The germline V gene encodes CDR1 MGHRA and CDR2 YSYEKL. V shed 0 bases and J shed 6 bases, with 20 bases lying between them. CDR3 residues: CASSQDKFLPGEAEAFF. CDR3 coding DNA: TGCGCCAGCAGCCAAGACAAGTTCCTCCCGGGTGAGGCTGAAGCTTTCTTT.

This clonotype occurred many times. The CDR3 is CASSLAGQGLNYGYTF. The CDR3 region has the DNA TGTGCCAGCAGCTTAGCGGGACAGGGCCTGAACTATGGCTACACCTTC. V is TRBV11-1 and J is TRBJ1-2, with TRBD1 matching over 9 bases. V was clipped by 0 bases and J by 2 bases; unmatched bases: 4. CDR3 size: 16 residues. Germline CDR1 SGHAT, CDR2 FQDESV (reference sequence).

This clonotype was detected many times. This chain uses TRBV4-1 with TRBJ2-2; D is possibly TRBD2 (6 bases). Trimming left V 3 bases short and J 0 bases short, with 14 bases between. This CDR3 region has 17 residues. Germline values: CDR1 MGHRA, CDR2 YSYEKL. CDR3 DNA: TGCGCCAGCAGCCACCCACTAGGCGGGACGAACACCGGGGAGCTGTTTTTT. Residues: CASSHPLGGTNTGELFF.

V is TRBV10-3 and J is TRBJ2-7, with D tentatively TRBD1 (5 bases). This CDR3 has 12 residues. Trimming pared 4 bases from V and 6 bases from J, leaving 10 bases between. Germline V gene lookup returns CDR1 ENHRY and CDR2 SYGVKD. The CDR3 here is CAISVRGSEQYF. CDR3 bases: TGTGCCATCAGTGTAAGGGGTAGCGAGCAGTACTTC.

Ten or more counts support this clonotype. This chain joins TRBV20-1 and TRBJ1-5, with TRBD1 matching 9 bases. V lost 6 bases and J lost 6; bases outside the gene matches: 6. The CDR3 totals 13 residues. Germline-derived CDR1 and CDR2 are DFQATT and SNEGSKA (reference sequence). DNA for the CDR3: TGCAGTGCGAGTAGGGACAGGGCTCAGCCCCAGCATTTT. Amino acid sequence: CSASRDRAQPQHF.

This clonotype was detected ten times or more. This chain uses TRBV12-3 or TRBV12-4 with TRBJ2-7; no definite D call. This CDR3 contains 13 residues. V lost 3 bases and J 1 base, leaving 7 bases between the germline ends. CDR3 residues: CASSLLESYEQYF. DNA for the CDR3: TGTGCCAGCAGTTTGTTGGAGTCCTACGAGCAGTACTTC.